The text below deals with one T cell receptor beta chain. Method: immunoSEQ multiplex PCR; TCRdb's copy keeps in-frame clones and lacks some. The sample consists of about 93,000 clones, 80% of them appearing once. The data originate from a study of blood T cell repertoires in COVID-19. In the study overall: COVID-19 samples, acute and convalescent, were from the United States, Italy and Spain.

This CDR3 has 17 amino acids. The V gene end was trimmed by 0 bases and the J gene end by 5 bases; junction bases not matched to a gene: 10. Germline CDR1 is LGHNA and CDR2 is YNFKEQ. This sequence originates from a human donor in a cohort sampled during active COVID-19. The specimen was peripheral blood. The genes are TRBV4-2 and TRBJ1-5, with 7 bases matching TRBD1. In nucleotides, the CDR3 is TGTGCCAGCAGCCAAGATGGGGTAGACAGGGCCCATCAGCCCCAGCATTTT. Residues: CASSQDGVDRAHQPQHF.